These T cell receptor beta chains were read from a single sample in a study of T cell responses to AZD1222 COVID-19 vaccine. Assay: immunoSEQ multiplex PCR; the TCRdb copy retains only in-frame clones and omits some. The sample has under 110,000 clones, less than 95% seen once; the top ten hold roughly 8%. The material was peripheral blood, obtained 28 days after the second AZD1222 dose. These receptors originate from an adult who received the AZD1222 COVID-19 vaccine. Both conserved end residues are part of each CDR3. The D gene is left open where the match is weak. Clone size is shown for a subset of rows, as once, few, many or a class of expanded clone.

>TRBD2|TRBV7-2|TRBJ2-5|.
CASSLVAGGPETQYF
TGTGCCAGCAGCTTAGTGGCGGGGGGGCCAGAGACCCAGTACTTC
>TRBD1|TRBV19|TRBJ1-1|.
CASSKRTGRNTEAFF
TGTGCCAGTAGTAAAAGGACAGGAAGGAACACTGAAGCTTTCTTT
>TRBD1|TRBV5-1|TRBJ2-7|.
CASSWGTGGKEEQYF
TGCGCCAGCAGCTGGGGGACAGGGGGTAAGGAGGAGCAGTACTTC
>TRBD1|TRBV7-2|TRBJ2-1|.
CASSFKGQGAKDEQFF
TGTGCCAGCAGCTTCAAGGGACAGGGGGCTAAGGATGAGCAGTTCTTC
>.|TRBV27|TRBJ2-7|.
CASSFGHEQYF
TGTGCCAGCAGTTTTGGACACGAGCAGTACTTC
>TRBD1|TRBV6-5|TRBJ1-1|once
CASSTAPPGTGEAFF
TGTGCCAGCAGTACCGCCCCCCCCGGGACAGGGGAAGCTTTCTTT
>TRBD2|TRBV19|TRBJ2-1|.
CASSIRGGDNEQFF
TGTGCCAGTAGTATTCGGGGAGGGGACAATGAGCAGTTCTTC
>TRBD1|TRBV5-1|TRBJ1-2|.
CASSSGTGGYGYTF
TGCGCCAGCAGCTCCGGGACAGGGGGCTATGGCTACACCTTC
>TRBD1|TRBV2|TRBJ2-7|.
CAGGTGGTYEQYF
TGTGCCGGGGGGACAGGGGGAACCTACGAGCAGTACTTC
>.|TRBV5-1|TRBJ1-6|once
CASSLEGYNSPLHF
TGCGCCAGCAGCTTGGAAGGATATAATTCACCCCTCCACTTT
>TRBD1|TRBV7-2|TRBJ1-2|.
CASSLYGQGAYGYTF
TGTGCCAGCAGCTTATACGGCCAGGGGGCGTATGGCTACACCTTC
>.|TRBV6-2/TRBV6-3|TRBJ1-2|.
CASSYPYGYTF
TGTGCCAGCAGTTACCCCTATGGCTACACCTTC
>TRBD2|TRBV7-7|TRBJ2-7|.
CASSLDGGAAYEQYF
TGTGCTAGCAGCTTAGACGGGGGGGCTGCCTACGAGCAGTACTTC
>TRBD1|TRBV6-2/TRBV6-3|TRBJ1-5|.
CASSLQGSSNQPQHF
TGTGCCAGCAGTCTACAGGGGTCTTCCAATCAGCCCCAGCATTTT
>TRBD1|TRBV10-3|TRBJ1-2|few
CAIRSGGSGGYGYTF
TGTGCCATCAGGTCAGGGGGGTCGGGTGGCTATGGCTACACCTTC
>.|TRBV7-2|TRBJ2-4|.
CASSLAPTAKNIQYF
TGTGCCAGCAGCTTAGCCCCGACGGCCAAAAACATTCAGTACTTC
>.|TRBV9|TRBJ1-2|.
CASSDYSTGNYGYTF
TGTGCCAGCAGCGATTACTCTACAGGAAACTATGGCTACACCTTC
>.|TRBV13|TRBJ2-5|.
CASSPGPGTQYF
TGTGCCAGCAGCCCCGGGCCTGGGACCCAGTACTTC
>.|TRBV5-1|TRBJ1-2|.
CASSENEGYGYTF
TGCGCCAGCAGCGAGAACGAGGGGTATGGCTACACCTTC
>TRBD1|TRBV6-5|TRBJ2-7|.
CASSLGQTYEQYF
TGTGCCAGCAGTTTGGGACAGACCTACGAGCAGTACTTC
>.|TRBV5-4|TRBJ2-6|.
CASSFGQGGSGANVLTF
TGTGCCAGCAGCTTCGGACAGGGAGGGTCTGGGGCCAACGTCCTGACTTTC
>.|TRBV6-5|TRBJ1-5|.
CATRGSWDNQPQHF
TGTGCCACCCGAGGGTCTTGGGACAATCAGCCCCAGCATTTT
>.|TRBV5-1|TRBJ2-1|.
CASSPEGGNEQFF
TGCGCCAGCAGCCCGGAGGGCGGGAATGAGCAGTTCTTC
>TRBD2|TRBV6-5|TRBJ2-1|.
CASSRTSGDYNEQFF
TGTGCCAGCAGCCGTACTAGCGGGGATTACAATGAGCAGTTCTTC
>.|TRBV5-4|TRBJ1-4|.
CASSSQGEGEKLFF
TGTGCCAGCAGCTCCCAGGGAGAAGGGGAAAAACTGTTTTTT
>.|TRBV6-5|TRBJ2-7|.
CATYGRGTYEQYF
TGTGCCACCTACGGCCGGGGGACCTACGAGCAGTACTTC
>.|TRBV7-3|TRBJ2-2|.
CASSSIGPIRGGELFF
TGTGCCAGCAGCTCAATCGGACCCATCCGAGGGGGGGAGCTGTTTTTT
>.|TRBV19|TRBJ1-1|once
CASSFPWEGGVNTEAFF
TGTGCCAGTAGTTTCCCTTGGGAGGGCGGCGTGAACACTGAAGCTTTCTTT
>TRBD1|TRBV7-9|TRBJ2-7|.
CASSQPRDRVVDEQYF
TGTGCCAGCAGCCAACCCCGGGACAGGGTAGTGGACGAGCAGTACTTC
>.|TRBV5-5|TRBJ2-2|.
CASSWGYSSTGELFF
TGTGCCAGCAGCTGGGGGTACAGTAGTACCGGGGAGCTGTTTTTT